Listed below are T cell receptor beta chains from one sample, sequenced in a study of CD8+ T cells in alopecia areata. Method: immunoSEQ multiplex PCR; TCRdb's copy keeps in-frame clones and lacks some. The sample consists of 80,000 to 100,000 clones, around 40% of them appearing once. The sequences come from CD8+ T cells sorted from blood, collected at week 24, from a patient treated with tofacitinib. These receptors were collected from a human donor with alopecia areata. CDR3s include the opening cysteine and the closing phenylalanine or tryptophan.

v_gene	j_gene	CDR3aa
TRBV27	TRBJ2-2	CATTDLDTGELFF
TRBV29-1	TRBJ2-3	CSVVPRGSYTDTQYF
TRBV6-5	TRBJ2-5	CASSYSQGFFEETQYF
TRBV5-4	TRBJ1-1	CASSLRENTEAFF
TRBV30	TRBJ2-7	CAWGSYEQYF
TRBV5-4	TRBJ1-1	CASSLATLSTEAFF
TRBV30	TRBJ2-7	CALRQVAEGAYEQYF
TRBV27	TRBJ1-2	CASRSGWVDGYTF
TRBV29-1	TRBJ2-1	CSAFVPTSSGTNEQFF
TRBV14	TRBJ2-7	CASSQTGTVYEQYF
TRBV7-9	TRBJ1-1	CASSLVGMNTEAFF
TRBV29-1	TRBJ2-1	CSCEHPGGQVGRTYNEQFF
TRBV28	TRBJ2-6	CASTLRGVISGANVLTF
TRBV30	TRBJ1-1	CAWSQGGGGTEAFF